This T cell receptor beta chain originates from a study of T cell responses to AZD1222 COVID-19 vaccine. Only in-frame clones appear in the TCRdb table, and some are missing; sequencing was by immunoSEQ multiplex PCR. Among more than 85,000 clones listed, around 85% were seen once. Germline V gene data show CDR1 as SGDLS and CDR2 as YYNGEE. The CDR3 consists of 11 residues. V shed 0 bases and J shed 6 bases, with 2 bases lying between them. The rearrangement joins TRBV9 to TRBJ2-3, with D hard to call. The source material was peripheral blood, sampled on day 0 of AZD1222 vaccination. The sequence was obtained from an adult in good health. CDR3 sequence: CASSVADTQYF. For the CDR3, the DNA is TGTGCCAGCAGCGTAGCGGATACGCAGTATTTT.